One T cell receptor beta chain is described in this entry. V gave up 4 bases and J gave up 0 bases; unmatched junction bases: 5. Germline V CDR1 and CDR2: MNHEY, SVGAGI. This CDR3 region has 16 residues. The table came from immunoSEQ multiplex PCR; TCRdb's copy has only in-frame clones and leaves some out. Of some 60,000 clones in the sample, roughly nine tenths were seen once. This sample was taken from a study of OX40 agonist ivuxolimab in advanced cancers. The material was CD4+ or CD8+ T cells sorted from blood, obtained in a trial of the OX40 agonist ivuxolimab. V is TRBV6-5 and J is TRBJ1-3; 8 nucleotides align to TRBD1. This TCR was recovered from an adult with an advanced solid tumor such as melanoma, head and neck, liver or kidney cancer. CDR3 in amino acids: CASSSLDRVSGNTIYF. The CDR3 nucleotides are TGTGCCAGCAGTTCCCTGGACAGGGTCTCTGGAAACACCATATATTTT.